The rows below give T cell receptor beta chains drawn from one sample of a study of glioma-infiltrating T cells after dendritic cell vaccination. Generated by immunoSEQ multiplex PCR, the TCRdb table keeps only in-frame clones and is missing some. The sample carries approximately 91,000 clones, 75% to 90% recorded once. The starting material was blood, obtained after dendritic cell vaccination. These TCRs come from a human donor with glioblastoma. CDR3s include the opening cysteine and the closing phenylalanine or tryptophan. A D gene is named only where the DNA matches it firmly. Expanded clones are given a class, and other clones once, few, many or no size at all.

TRBV7-9,16,NA,TRBJ2-5,TRBD1,TGTGCCAGCAGCTTAGATCGCGGACAGGGTATTGAGACCCAGTACTTC,CASSLDRGQGIETQYF
TRBV13,15,NA,TRBJ2-1,NA,TGTGCCAGCAGCCCCAGTTTGATCCATCTCAATGAGCAGTTCTTC,CASSPSLIHLNEQFF
TRBV7-9,13,NA,TRBJ1-6,NA,TGTGCCAGCAGCTTCCAGGGCAGGTCACCCCTCCACTTT,CASSFQGRSPLHF
TRBV5-1,15,NA,TRBJ2-1,NA,TGCGCCAGCAGCCAATACAGAACCTCCGCCAATGAGCAGTTCTTC,CASSQYRTSANEQFF
TRBV18,16,NA,TRBJ2-3,TRBD2,TGTGCCAGCTCACCTGGACTAGCGGGAGGGTTAGATACGCAGTATTTT,CASSPGLAGGLDTQYF
TRBV5-6,15,NA,TRBJ2-1,TRBD2,TGTGCCAGCAGCTTGGCGACTAGCGATTACAATGAGCAGTTCTTC,CASSLATSDYNEQFF
TRBV4-1,16,NA,TRBJ2-7,NA,TGCGCCAGCAGCCAAGGACAGGGCGGGAATGTCTACGAGCAGTACTTC,CASSQGQGGNVYEQYF
TRBV15,16,NA,TRBJ2-1,TRBD2,TGTGCCACCAGCAGGATTAGCGGGAGGGCCTACAATGAGCAGTTCTTC,CATSRISGRAYNEQFF
TRBV25-1,16,NA,TRBJ2-2,TRBD1,TGTGCCAGCAGTGAAAACGACAGGGGGTGGACCGGGGAGCTGTTTTTT,CASSENDRGWTGELFF
TRBV4-2,15,NA,TRBJ1-6,NA,TGTGCCAGCAGCCCGGGGGGTTCCTATAATTCACCCCTCCACTTT,CASSPGGSYNSPLHF
TRBV29-1,15,NA,TRBJ2-3,TRBD1,TGCAGCGTTTCTCCCGGGACAGGGGGCACAGATACGCAGTATTTT,CSVSPGTGGTDTQYF
TRBV12-5,15,NA,TRBJ2-7,TRBD2,TGTGCTAGTGGGCCAGATAGCGGGGGGCCGGGTGAGCAGTACTTC,CASGPDSGGPGEQYF
TRBV5-4,13,few,TRBJ2-3,TRBD1,TGTGCCAGCAGCCGACAGGGTTCGGATACGCAGTATTTT,CASSRQGSDTQYF
TRBV14,17,NA,TRBJ1-2,TRBD1,TGTGCCAGCAGCCAAGAGGCGGACAGGGTCTCCCGCTATGGCTACACCTTC,CASSQEADRVSRYGYTF
TRBV2,16,NA,TRBJ1-6,TRBD1,TGTGCCAGCAGTGCCGTGACAGGGACCCAGATTTGGGCCCTCCACTTT,CASSAVTGTQIWALHF
TRBV28,16,few,TRBJ1-2,TRBD1,TGTGCCAGCAGTCGGGCGTTGGGGACAGGGGGTTATGGCTACACCTTC,CASSRALGTGGYGYTF